This paragraph covers one T cell receptor (beta chain) sequence. As yet, its antigen is unknown. Other nucleotide sequences from this sample produce the same CDR3. The sample is drawn from a study of vaccination effects on CD4 cells after COVID-19. Study-wide findings and caveats: Clones induced by infection and by vaccine showed marked clonal contraction late after vaccination.

V was pared by 0 bases and J by 2 bases, with 7 bases between. Germline V CDR1 and CDR2: SEHNR, FQNEAQ (reference sequence). The length of the CDR3 is 14 residues. Here immunoSEQ multiplex PCR was the method, and the copy in TCRdb shows in-frame clones only, minus some. The table shows 20,000 to 25,000 clones, with about two thirds occurring only once. Expansion of antigen-specific CD4+ T cells with viral peptide pools was carried out by the ViraFEST assay before sequencing. Culturing for nine to ten days preceded CD4+ T cell isolation. According to the study, vaccine recipients showed no prior SARS-CoV-2 infection and negative nucleocapsid antibodies. It was with about 10 IU/ml IL-2 and around 10 ug/ml peptides that a few million PBMC per well were cultured. Fresh IL-2-containing medium replaced half the medium on days 3 and 7.

The sequence came from a human donor who received a COVID-19 vaccine. The sequenced sample was CD4+ T cells from PBMCs cultured with HCoV-OC43 spike peptides, obtained before COVID-19 vaccination. Documented subset: HCoV-OC43 spike overlapping peptide pool stimulation. The chain carries TRBV7-9 and TRBJ2-5; a possible D gene is TRBD2 (6 bases). The CDR3 sequence: CASSLAGGQETQYF. CDR3 nucleotides: TGTGCCAGCAGCTTAGCTGGGGGGCAAGAGACCCAGTACTTC.